This T cell receptor (beta chain) derives from a study of control samples from healthy donors and cancer patients. TCRdb's table, derived via immunoSEQ multiplex PCR, lists solely in-frame clones and lacks some. Among 100,000 or so clones listed, almost 85% were seen once. This clonotype was sampled from a woman in her sixties or seventies in good health. Sequenced sample: blood.

This CDR3 reads CASSAQGSNTEAFF. As DNA, the CDR3 is TGTGCCAGCAGCGCCCAGGGATCGAACACTGAAGCTTTCTTT. This sequence joins TRBV11-3 and TRBJ1-1, with a weak D call TRBD1 (5 bases). Germline assignment: CDR1 SGHNT and CDR2 YENEEA. The CDR3 is made up of 14 amino acids. V was clipped by 5 bases and J by 1 base, with 11 bases between them.